These T cell receptor beta chains were read from a single sample in a study of regulatory T cells in long-lasting Graves disease. MiXCR was run by TCRdb on the multiplex PCR reads, yielding one entry per CDR3 protein. The table shows 600,000 to 650,000 distinct CDR3 sequences, with roughly 15% occurring only once. These data also featured in a second study, about T cells in Graves' hyperthyroidism and ophthalmopathy.

The input for sequencing was peripheral blood mononuclear cells (PBMCs), taken at new diagnosis, from a patient treated with antithyroid drugs. These receptors were obtained from a young woman with Graves disease. The CDR3 runs from the conserved cysteine through the conserved F or W. Clone size appears in some rows only: once, few, many, or a class for an expanded clone.

CDR3aa | len | abundance | j_gene | v_gene
CATSDPRDRDQQYF | 14 | many | TRBJ2-7 | TRBV24-1
CASQPIRKDTQYF | 13 | few | TRBJ2-3 | TRBV6-1
CASSPTPPTGNSYEQYF | 17 | NA | TRBJ2-7 | TRBV18
CASSSKTATGELFF | 14 | few | TRBJ2-2 | TRBV7-3
CASSFTGGGAFF | 12 | few | TRBJ1-1 | TRBV28
CASSTKAGTGGWEQYF | 16 | many | TRBJ2-7 | TRBV7-2
CASSRRRGRSNQPQHF | 16 | few | TRBJ1-5 | TRBV4-1
CASSRSTASGANVLTF | 16 | many | TRBJ2-6 | TRBV28
CASSFSLLPGGYTF | 14 | many | TRBJ1-2 | TRBV7-3
CASSLLLAGGTDTQYF | 16 | NA | TRBJ2-3 | TRBV18
CASSSRTGLSSYEQYF | 16 | NA | TRBJ2-7 | TRBV11-2
CASSPSGRGLTGELFF | 16 | NA | TRBJ2-2 | TRBV28
CASSERSGSAAGELVF | 16 | NA | TRBJ2-2 | TRBV2
CASSRTRDTQYF | 12 | NA | TRBJ2-3 | TRBV3-1
CASSLWVGGVTEAFF | 15 | many | TRBJ1-1 | TRBV7-6
CASNFGRGFQETQYF | 15 | few | TRBJ2-5 | TRBV12-3/TRBV12-4
CSSRLGPDTQYF | 12 | NA | TRBJ2-3 | TRBV29-1
CASSYSALGGRINYGYTF | 18 | many | TRBJ1-2 | TRBV11-3
CASSRDPWLLFF | 12 | few | TRBJ2-2 | TRBV27
CASSRGPVAEQYF | 13 | few | TRBJ2-7 | TRBV5-1
CSAREGTLTYEQYF | 14 | NA | TRBJ2-7 | TRBV20-1
CASSQDSGAGQGYTF | 15 | NA | TRBJ1-2 | TRBV4-1
CASSSGSVSGNTIYF | 15 | NA | TRBJ1-3 | TRBV9
CASSQVRGTVNEKLFF | 16 | NA | TRBJ1-4 | TRBV4-1
CSVSYPGTSGRYEQFF | 16 | NA | TRBJ2-1 | TRBV29-1
CSASLPTSGSFYEQYF | 16 | few | TRBJ2-7 | TRBV20-1
CASSLYAGQRGYTF | 14 | few | TRBJ1-2 | TRBV5-4
CASSRGGGTEAFF | 13 | many | TRBJ1-1 | TRBV6-1
CASSLGDRGSTDTQYF | 16 | NA | TRBJ2-3 | TRBV12-3/TRBV12-4
CASSLNRGTFGTDTQYF | 17 | few | TRBJ2-3 | TRBV5-1
CASSLPGTGFYEQYF | 15 | many | TRBJ2-7 | TRBV28
CASSLGVQGDQPQHF | 15 | many | TRBJ1-5 | TRBV11-2
CASSLGENNNSPLHF | 15 | NA | TRBJ1-6 | TRBV5-1
CASSEAIQGVYGYTF | 15 | NA | TRBJ1-2 | TRBV6-1
CASSEGVSYEQYF | 13 | many | TRBJ2-7 | TRBV2
CASATGLAGVWDTQYF | 16 | few | TRBJ2-3 | TRBV5-1
CASSFRNWAFF | 11 | many | TRBJ1-1 | TRBV28
CASSLVGSGSITGELFF | 17 | NA | TRBJ2-2 | TRBV7-2
CASSPDRGNYEQYF | 14 | many | TRBJ2-7 | TRBV5-1
CASSHVLRRTRGDEQYF | 17 | few | TRBJ2-7 | TRBV4-1
CASSLDYARGQTPLHF | 16 | many | TRBJ1-6 | TRBV11-2
CASSWGLSRPEQFF | 14 | NA | TRBJ2-1 | TRBV12-3/TRBV12-4
CASIRGGGLTEAFF | 14 | many | TRBJ1-1 | TRBV28
CASSWGPGEGDYF | 13 | many | TRBJ2-7 | TRBV28
CASSPRKSGELFF | 13 | NA | TRBJ2-2 | TRBV7-3
CASSLYVETQYF | 12 | many | TRBJ2-5 | TRBV28
CSARQANTGELFF | 13 | NA | TRBJ2-2 | TRBV20-1
CASSRDYAEAFF | 12 | NA | TRBJ1-1 | TRBV7-2
CSARWGGADTQYF | 13 | many | TRBJ2-3 | TRBV20-1
CAISERGEAFF | 11 | few | TRBJ1-1 | TRBV10-3
CASSISTGSNTEAFF | 15 | NA | TRBJ1-1 | TRBV6-1
CASSGPSGGNTIYF | 14 | few | TRBJ1-3 | TRBV3-1
CASSETSMVSDTQYF | 15 | many | TRBJ2-3 | TRBV11-3
CAWSDWRAGPNEQFF | 15 | few | TRBJ2-1 | TRBV30
CATSDRATNYGYTF | 14 | few | TRBJ1-2 | TRBV24-1
CSALTSYEQYF | 11 | many | TRBJ2-7 | TRBV29-1